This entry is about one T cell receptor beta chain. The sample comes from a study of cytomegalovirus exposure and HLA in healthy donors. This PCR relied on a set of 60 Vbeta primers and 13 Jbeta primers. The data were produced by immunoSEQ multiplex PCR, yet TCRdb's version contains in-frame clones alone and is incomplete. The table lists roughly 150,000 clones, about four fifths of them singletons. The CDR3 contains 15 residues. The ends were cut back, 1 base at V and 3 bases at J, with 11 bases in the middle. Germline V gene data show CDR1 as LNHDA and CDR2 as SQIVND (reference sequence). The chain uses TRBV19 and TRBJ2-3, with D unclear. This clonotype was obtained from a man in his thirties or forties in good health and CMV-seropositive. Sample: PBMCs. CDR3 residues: CASSIAAGFTDTQYF. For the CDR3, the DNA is TGTGCCAGTAGTATAGCTGCCGGGTTTACAGATACGCAGTATTTT.